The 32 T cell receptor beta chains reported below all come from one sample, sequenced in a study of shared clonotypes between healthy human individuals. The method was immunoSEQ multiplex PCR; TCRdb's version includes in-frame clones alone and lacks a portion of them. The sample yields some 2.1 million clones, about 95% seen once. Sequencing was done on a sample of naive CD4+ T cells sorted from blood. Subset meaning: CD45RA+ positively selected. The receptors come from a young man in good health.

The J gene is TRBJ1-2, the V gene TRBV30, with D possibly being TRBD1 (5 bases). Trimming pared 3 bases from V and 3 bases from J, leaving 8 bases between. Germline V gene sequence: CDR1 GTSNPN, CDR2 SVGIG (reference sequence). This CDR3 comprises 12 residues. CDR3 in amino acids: CAWRSGYYGYTF. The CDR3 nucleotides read TGTGCCTGGAGATCAGGGTACTATGGCTACACCTTC. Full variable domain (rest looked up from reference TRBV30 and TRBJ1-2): SQTIHQWPATLVQPVGSPLSLECTVEGTSNPNLYWYRQAAGRGLQLLFYSVGIGQISSEVPQNLSASRPQDRQFILSSKKLLLSDSGFYLCAWRSGYYGYTFGSGTRLTVV.

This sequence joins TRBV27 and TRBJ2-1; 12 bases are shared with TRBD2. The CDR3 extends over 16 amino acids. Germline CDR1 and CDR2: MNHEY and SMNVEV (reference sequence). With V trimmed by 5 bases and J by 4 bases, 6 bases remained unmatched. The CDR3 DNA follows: TGTGCCAGCAGTAACCTAGCGGGAGGGAAGTACAATGAGCAGTTCTTC. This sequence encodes CASSNLAGGKYNEQFF.

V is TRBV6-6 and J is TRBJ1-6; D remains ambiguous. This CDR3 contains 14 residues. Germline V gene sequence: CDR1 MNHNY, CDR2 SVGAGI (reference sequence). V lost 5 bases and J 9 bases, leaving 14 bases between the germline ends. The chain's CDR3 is CASSDPGEGSPLHF. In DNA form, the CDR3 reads TGTGCCAGCAGTGACCCCGGGGAGGGTTCACCCCTCCACTTT.

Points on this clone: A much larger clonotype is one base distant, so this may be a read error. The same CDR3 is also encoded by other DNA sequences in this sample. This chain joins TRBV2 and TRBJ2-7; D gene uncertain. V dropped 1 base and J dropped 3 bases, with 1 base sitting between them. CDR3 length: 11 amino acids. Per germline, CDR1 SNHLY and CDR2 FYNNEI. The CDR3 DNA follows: TGTGCCAGCAGTGAAGGCTACGAGCAGTACTTC. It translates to CASSEGYEQYF.

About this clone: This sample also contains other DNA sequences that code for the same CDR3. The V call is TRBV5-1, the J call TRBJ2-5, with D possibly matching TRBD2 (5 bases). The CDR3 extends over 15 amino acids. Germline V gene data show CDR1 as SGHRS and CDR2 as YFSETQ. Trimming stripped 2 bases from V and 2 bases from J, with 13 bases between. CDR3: CASSFGSSGQETQYF. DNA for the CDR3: TGCGCCAGCAGCTTCGGGTCCAGCGGACAAGAGACCCAGTACTTC.

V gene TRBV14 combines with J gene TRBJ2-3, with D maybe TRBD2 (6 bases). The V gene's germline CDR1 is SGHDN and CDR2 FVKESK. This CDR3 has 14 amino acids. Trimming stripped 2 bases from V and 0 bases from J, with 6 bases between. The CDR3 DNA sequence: TGTGCCAGCAGCCAAAGCGGGAGCACAGATACGCAGTATTTT. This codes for CASSQSGSTDTQYF. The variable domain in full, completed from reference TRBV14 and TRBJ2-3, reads EAGVTQFPSHSVIEKGQTVTLRCDPISGHDNLYWYRRVMGKEIKFLLHFVKESKQDESGMPNNRFLAERTGGTYSTLKVQPAELEDSGVYFCASSQSGSTDTQYFGPGTRLTVL.

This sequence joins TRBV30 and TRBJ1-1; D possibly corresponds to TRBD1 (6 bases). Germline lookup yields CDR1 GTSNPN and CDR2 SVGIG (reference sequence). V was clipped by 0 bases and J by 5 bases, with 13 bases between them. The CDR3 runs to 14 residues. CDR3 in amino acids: CAWSVGGAWTEAFF. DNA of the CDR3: TGTGCCTGGAGTGTGGGGGGGGCATGGACTGAAGCTTTCTTT.

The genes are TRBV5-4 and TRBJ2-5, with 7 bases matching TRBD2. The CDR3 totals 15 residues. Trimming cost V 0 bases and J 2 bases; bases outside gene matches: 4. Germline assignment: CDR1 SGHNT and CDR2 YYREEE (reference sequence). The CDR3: CASSLESGMQETQYF. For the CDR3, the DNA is TGTGCCAGCAGCTTGGAGAGCGGGATGCAAGAGACCCAGTACTTC.

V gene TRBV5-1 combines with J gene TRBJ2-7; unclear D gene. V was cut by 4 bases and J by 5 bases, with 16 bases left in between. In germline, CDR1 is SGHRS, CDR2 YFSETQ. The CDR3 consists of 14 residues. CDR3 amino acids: CASSPGVGWDEQYF. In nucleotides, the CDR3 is TGCGCCAGCAGCCCTGGGGTGGGGTGGGACGAGCAGTACTTC.

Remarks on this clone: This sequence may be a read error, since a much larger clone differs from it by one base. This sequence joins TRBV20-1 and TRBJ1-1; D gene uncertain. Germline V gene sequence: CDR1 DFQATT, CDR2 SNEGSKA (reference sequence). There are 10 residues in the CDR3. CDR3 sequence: CSAKWTEASF. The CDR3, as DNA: TGCAGTGCTAAATGGACTGAAGCTTCCTTT.

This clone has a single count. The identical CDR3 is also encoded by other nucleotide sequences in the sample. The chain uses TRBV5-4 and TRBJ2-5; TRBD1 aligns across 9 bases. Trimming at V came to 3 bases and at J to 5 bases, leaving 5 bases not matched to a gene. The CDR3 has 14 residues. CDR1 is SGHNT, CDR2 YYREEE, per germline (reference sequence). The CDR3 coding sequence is TGTGCCAGCAGCTCACAGGGGGCGGGTGAGACCCAGTACTTC. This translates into CASSSQGAGETQYF.

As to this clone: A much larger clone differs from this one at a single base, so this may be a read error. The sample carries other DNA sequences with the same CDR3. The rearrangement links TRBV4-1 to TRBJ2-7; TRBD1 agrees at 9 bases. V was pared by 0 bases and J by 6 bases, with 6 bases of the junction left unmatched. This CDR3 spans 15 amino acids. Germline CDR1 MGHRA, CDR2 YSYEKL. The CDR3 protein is CASSQDPDRGGEQYF. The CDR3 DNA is TGCGCCAGCAGCCAAGATCCCGACAGGGGGGGCGAGCAGTACTTC.

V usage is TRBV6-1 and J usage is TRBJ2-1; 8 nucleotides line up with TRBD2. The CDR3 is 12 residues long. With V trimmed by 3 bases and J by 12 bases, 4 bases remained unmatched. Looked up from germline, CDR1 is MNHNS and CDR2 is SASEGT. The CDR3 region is CASSDAGTRQFF. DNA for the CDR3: TGTGCCAGCAGTGATGCCGGGACTAGGCAGTTCTTC.

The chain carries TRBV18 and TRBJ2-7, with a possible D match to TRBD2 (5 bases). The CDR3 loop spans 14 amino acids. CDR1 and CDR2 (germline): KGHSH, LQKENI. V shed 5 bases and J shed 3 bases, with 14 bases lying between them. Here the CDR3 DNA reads TGTGCCAGCTCAGAGGGTACCCCCCTCTACGAGCAGTACTTC. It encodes CASSEGTPLYEQYF.

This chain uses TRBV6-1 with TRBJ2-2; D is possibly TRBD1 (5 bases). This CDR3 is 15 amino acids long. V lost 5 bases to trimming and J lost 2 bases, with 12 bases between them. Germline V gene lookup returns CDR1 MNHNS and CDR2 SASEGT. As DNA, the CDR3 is TGTGCCAGCAGTACCTGGACATCCAACACCGGGGAGCTGTTTTTT. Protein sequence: CASSTWTSNTGELFF.

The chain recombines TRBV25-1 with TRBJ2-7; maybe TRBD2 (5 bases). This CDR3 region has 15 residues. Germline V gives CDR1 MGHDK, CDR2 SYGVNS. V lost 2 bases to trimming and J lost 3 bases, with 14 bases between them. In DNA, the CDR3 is TGTGCCAGCAGTGAAACTACCGGAGGTTTCTACGAGCAGTACTTC. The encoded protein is CASSETTGGFYEQYF.

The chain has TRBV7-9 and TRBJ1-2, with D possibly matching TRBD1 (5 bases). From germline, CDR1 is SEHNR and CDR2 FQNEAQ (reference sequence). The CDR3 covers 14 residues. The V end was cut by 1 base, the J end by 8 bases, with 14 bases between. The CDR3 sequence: CASSLESRARGYTF. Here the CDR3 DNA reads TGTGCCAGCAGCTTAGAGTCCAGGGCGAGAGGCTACACCTTC.

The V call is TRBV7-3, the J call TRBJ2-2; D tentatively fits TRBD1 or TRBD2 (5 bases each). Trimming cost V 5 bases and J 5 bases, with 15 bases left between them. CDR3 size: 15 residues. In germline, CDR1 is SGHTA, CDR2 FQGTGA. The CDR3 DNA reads TGTGCCAGCAGCCCTGACAGACCGGGGACCGGGGAGCTGTTTTTT. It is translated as CASSPDRPGTGELFF.

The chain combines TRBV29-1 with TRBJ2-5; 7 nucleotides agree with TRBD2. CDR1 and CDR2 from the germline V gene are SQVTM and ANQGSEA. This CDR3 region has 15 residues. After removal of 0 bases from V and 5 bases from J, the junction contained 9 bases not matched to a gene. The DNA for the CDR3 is TGCAGCGTTGAAGATCGCAGGGAGGGTCTCGAGACCCAGTACTTC. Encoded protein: CSVEDRREGLETQYF.

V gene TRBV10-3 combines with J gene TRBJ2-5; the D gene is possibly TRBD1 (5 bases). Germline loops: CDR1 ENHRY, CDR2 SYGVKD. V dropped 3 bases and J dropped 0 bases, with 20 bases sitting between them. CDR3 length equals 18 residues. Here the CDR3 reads CAISESPPRTLNQETQYF. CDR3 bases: TGTGCCATCAGTGAATCACCCCCCCGGACACTTAACCAAGAGACCCAGTACTTC.

The DNA for the CDR3 is TGTGCCAGCTCCGTAGCTAACTATGGCTACACCTTC. Its protein is CASSVANYGYTF. V usage is TRBV28 and J usage is TRBJ1-2; D remains unclear. The germline V gene has CDR1 MDHEN and CDR2 SYDVKM. Deletions cut 8 bases from V and 0 bases from J, with 7 bases between. The CDR3 is made up of 12 amino acids.

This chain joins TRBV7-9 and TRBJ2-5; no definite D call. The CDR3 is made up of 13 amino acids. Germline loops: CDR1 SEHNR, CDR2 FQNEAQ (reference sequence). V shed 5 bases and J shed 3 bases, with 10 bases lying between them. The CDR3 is CASSPRAEETQYF. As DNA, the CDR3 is TGTGCCAGCAGCCCCCGGGCTGAAGAGACCCAGTACTTC.

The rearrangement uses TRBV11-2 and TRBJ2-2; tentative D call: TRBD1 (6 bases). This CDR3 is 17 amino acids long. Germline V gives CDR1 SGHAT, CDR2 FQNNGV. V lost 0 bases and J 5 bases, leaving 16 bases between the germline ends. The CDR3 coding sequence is TGTGCCAGCAGCTTAGATTTTGGCAGGGGAATTACCGGGGAGCTGTTTTTT. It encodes CASSLDFGRGITGELFF.

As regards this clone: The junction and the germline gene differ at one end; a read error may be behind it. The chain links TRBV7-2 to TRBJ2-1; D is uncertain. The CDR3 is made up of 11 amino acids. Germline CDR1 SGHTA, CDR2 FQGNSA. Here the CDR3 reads CASSSGHDQFF. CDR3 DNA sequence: TGTGCCAGCAGCTCGGGCCATGACCAGTTCTTC.

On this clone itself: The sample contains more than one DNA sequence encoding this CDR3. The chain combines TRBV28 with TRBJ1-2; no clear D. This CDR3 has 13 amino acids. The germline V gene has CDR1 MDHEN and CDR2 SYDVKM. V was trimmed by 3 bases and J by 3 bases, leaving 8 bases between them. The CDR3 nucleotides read TGTGCCAGCAGTTTCGGGCGGGACTATGGCTACACCTTC. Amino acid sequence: CASSFGRDYGYTF.

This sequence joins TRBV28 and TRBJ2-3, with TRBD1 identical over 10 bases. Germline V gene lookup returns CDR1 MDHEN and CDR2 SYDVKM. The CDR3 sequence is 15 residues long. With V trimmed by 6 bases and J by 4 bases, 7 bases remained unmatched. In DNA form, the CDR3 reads TGTGCCAGCAGCACCTGGGGACAGGGGTCAGATACGCAGTATTTT. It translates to CASSTWGQGSDTQYF. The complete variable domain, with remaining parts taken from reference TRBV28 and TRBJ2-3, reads DVKVTQSSRYLVKRTGEKVFLECVQDMDHENMFWYRQDPGLGLRLIYFSYDVKMKEKGDIPEGYSVSREKKERFSLILESASTNQTSMYLCASSTWGQGSDTQYFGPGTRLTVL.

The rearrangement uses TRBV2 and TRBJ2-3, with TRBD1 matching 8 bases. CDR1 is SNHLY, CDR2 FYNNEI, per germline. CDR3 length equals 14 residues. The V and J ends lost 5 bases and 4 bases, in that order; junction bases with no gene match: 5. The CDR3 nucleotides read TGTGCCAGCAGTATCCAGGGGGCTGCAGATACGCAGTATTTT. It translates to CASSIQGAADTQYF. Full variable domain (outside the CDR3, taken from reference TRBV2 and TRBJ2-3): EPEVTQTPSHQVTQMGQEVILRCVPISNHLYFYWYRQILGQKVEFLVSFYNNEISEKSEIFDDQFSVERPDGSNFTLKIRSTKLEDSAMYFCASSIQGAADTQYFGPGTRLTVL.

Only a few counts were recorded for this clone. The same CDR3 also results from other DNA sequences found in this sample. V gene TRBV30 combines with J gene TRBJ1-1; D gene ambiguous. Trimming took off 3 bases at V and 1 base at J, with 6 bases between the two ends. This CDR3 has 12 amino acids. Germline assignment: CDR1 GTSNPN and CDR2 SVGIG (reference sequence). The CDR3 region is CAWSAGNTEAFF. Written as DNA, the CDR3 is TGTGCCTGGAGCGCAGGGAACACTGAAGCTTTCTTT.

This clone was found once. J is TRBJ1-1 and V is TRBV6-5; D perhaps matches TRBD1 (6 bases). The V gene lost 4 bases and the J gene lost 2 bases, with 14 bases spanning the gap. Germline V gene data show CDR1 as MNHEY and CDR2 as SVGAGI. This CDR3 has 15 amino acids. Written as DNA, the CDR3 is TGTGCCAGCAGTTTCGGACAGATAGTTAACACTGAAGCTTTCTTT. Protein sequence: CASSFGQIVNTEAFF.

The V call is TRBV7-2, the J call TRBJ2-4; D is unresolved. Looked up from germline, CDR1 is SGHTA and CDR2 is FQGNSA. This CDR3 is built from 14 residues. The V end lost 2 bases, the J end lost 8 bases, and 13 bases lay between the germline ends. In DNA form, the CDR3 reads TGTGCCAGCAGCTTAAAGGCAGGCGGTGACATTCAGTACTTC. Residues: CASSLKAGGDIQYF. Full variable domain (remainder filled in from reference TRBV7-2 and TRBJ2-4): GAGVSQSPSNKVTEKGKDVELRCDPISGHTALYWYRQSLGQGLEFLIYFQGNSAPDKSGLPSDRFSAERTGGSVSTLTIQRTQQEDSAVYLCASSLKAGGDIQYFGAGTRLSVL.

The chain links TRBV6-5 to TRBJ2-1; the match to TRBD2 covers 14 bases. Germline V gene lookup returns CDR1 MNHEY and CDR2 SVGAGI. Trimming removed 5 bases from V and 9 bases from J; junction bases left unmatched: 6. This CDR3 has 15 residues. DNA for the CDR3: TGTGCCAGCAGTATCGTGACTAGCGGGAGGGGTGAGCAGTTCTTC. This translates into CASSIVTSGRGEQFF.

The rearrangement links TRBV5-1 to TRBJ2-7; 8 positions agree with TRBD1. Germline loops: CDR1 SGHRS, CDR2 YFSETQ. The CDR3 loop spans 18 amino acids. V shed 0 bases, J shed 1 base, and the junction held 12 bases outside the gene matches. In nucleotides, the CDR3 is TGCGCCAGCAGCTTGGCTGGGGCTTGGGACAGGACATCCTACGAGCAGTACTTC. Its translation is CASSLAGAWDRTSYEQYF.